This T cell receptor (beta chain) is drawn from a study of regulatory T cells in long-lasting Graves disease. Time point of the sample: newly diagnosed GD, antithyroid drugs for less than 3 months. There was RNA extracted from PBMCs, and the TCR library was made from it. The CDR3 is 14 residues long. V lost 0 bases, J lost 5 bases, and 8 bases lay in between. In germline, CDR1 is MNHNS, CDR2 SASEGT. Researchers made TCR beta libraries by using iRepertoire HTBI primers and running Arm-PCR on CDR3 regions. TCRdb processed the multiplex PCR reads anew with MiXCR; each CDR3 protein has one entry. Of 350,000 to 550,000 distinct CDR3 sequences listed, just under 15% are singletons. These data are also associated with another study on T cells in Graves' hyperthyroidism and ophthalmopathy.

The sequencing used peripheral blood mononuclear cells (PBMCs), collected at new diagnosis, from a patient treated with antithyroid drugs. This clonotype was sampled from a woman in her twenties or thirties with Graves disease. The chain carries TRBV6-1 and TRBJ1-5, with no clear D. Written as DNA, the CDR3 is TGTGCCAGCAGTGAAGCAGGAGCCGATCAGCCCCAGCATTTT. It specifies CASSEAGADQPQHF.